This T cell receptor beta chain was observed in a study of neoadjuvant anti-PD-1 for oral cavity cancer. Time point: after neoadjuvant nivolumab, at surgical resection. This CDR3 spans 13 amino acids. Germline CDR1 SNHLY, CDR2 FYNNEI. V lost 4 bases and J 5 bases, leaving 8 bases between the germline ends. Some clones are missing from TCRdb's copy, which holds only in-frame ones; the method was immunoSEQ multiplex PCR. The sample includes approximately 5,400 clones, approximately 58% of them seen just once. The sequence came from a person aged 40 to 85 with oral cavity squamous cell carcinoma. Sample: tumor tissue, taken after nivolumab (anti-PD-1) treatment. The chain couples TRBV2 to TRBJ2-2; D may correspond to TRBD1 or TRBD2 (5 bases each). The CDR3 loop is CASSGGRTGELFF. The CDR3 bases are TGTGCCAGCAGTGGGGGGAGAACCGGGGAGCTGTTTTTT. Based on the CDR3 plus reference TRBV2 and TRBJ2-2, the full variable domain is EPEVTQTPSHQVTQMGQEVILRCVPISNHLYFYWYRQILGQKVEFLVSFYNNEISEKSEIFDDQFSVERPDGSNFTLKIRSTKLEDSAMYFCASSGGRTGELFFGEGSRLTVL.